This entry lists 30 T cell receptor beta chains sequenced from one sample in a study of cytomegalovirus exposure and HLA in healthy donors. PCR amplification relied on 60 Vbeta primers (plus 13 Jbeta primers). Clones were read by immunoSEQ multiplex PCR, and TCRdb kept only the in-frame ones, dropping some. The sample has tens of thousands of clones; around 70% are singletons. Input material: PBMCs. All receptors derive from a woman in her twenties or thirties in good health and CMV-seropositive.

The chain couples TRBV6-5 to TRBJ2-1; 10 bases are shared with TRBD2. The J segment lost 8 bases and the V segment lost 4 bases, leaving 8 bases of the junction unmatched. Germline CDR1 reads MNHEY; CDR2 reads SVGAGI. This CDR3 has 15 amino acids. The CDR3 spells CASSSMGSGRYEQFF. The DNA for the CDR3 is TGTGCCAGCAGTTCGATGGGTAGCGGGAGGTATGAGCAGTTCTTC.

The genes are TRBV9 and TRBJ2-7, with 7 nucleotides matching TRBD2. CDR1 and CDR2 from the germline V gene are SGDLS and YYNGEE. This CDR3 is 13 amino acids long. V lost 0 bases to trimming and J lost 6 bases; unmatched junction nucleotides: 3. This CDR3 reads CASSVGEGSEQYF. CDR3 DNA: TGTGCCAGCAGCGTAGGGGAGGGCTCCGAGCAGTACTTC. Together with reference TRBV9 and TRBJ2-7, the CDR3 gives the full variable domain: DSGVTQTPKHLITATGQRVTLRCSPRSGDLSVYWYQQSLDQGLQFLIQYYNGEERAKGNILERFSAQQFPDLHSELNLSSLELGDSALYFCASSVGEGSEQYFGPGTRLTVT.

This clone has just a few counts. This chain links TRBV7-3 with TRBJ2-3; no reliable D call. The ends were cut back, 2 bases at V and 2 bases at J, with 5 bases in the middle. CDR3 length: 13 amino acids. The germline gives CDR1 SGHTA, CDR2 FQGTGA. The CDR3 region is CASSLVVTDTQYF. The DNA of the CDR3 is TGTGCCAGCAGCTTAGTAGTCACAGATACGCAGTATTTT.

V usage is TRBV5-4 and J usage is TRBJ1-2, with TRBD1 matching over 10 bases. This CDR3 is 16 amino acids long. With V trimmed by 4 bases and J by 11 bases, 17 bases remained unmatched. Germline values: CDR1 SGHNT, CDR2 YYREEE (reference sequence). DNA for the CDR3: TGTGCCAGCAGCAAAGGGACAGGGGAGGCAGATCGACGATACACCTTC. Amino acid sequence: CASSKGTGEADRRYTF.

The chain has TRBV19 and TRBJ2-7; perhaps TRBD2 as D (5 bases). With 5 bases removed from V and 3 bases from J, the gap between germline ends came to 14 bases. Germline V gene lookup returns CDR1 LNHDA and CDR2 SQIVND (reference sequence). The CDR3 has 14 amino acids. CDR3 in amino acids: CASSGVGNRYEQYF. The CDR3 bases are TGTGCCAGTAGTGGTGTCGGGAACCGCTACGAGCAGTACTTC.

The rearrangement uses TRBV29-1 and TRBJ1-1; perhaps TRBD1 as D (6 bases). Trimming stripped 8 bases from V and 6 bases from J, with 13 bases between. CDR1 is SQVTM, CDR2 ANQGSEA, per germline. This CDR3 comprises 11 residues. The CDR3 is CSTRTAPEAFF. CDR3 sequence (DNA): TGCAGCACGAGGACAGCCCCTGAAGCTTTCTTT. The full variable domain, its missing parts supplied by reference TRBV29-1 and TRBJ1-1, is SAVISQKPSRDICQRGTSLTIQCQVDSQVTMMFWYRQQPGQSLTLIATANQGSEATYESGFVIDKFPISRPNLTFSTLTVSNMSPEDSSIYLCSTRTAPEAFFGQGTRLTVV.

This chain connects TRBV6-5 to TRBJ2-1; D possibly corresponds to TRBD1 (6 bases). The germline gives CDR1 MNHEY, CDR2 SVGAGI. The V end lost 4 bases, the J end lost 4 bases, and 8 bases lay between the germline ends. The CDR3 has 13 amino acids. For the CDR3, the DNA is TGTGCCAGCAGTTTGGGACATTACAATGAGCAGTTCTTC. It is translated as CASSLGHYNEQFF.

The chain uses TRBV5-1 and TRBJ2-7; D unclear. Germline assignment: CDR1 SGHRS and CDR2 YFSETQ. Trimming removed 2 bases from V and 2 bases from J, with 8 bases in between. This CDR3 is built from 13 residues. CDR3 region: CASSLTSPYEQYF. In DNA, the CDR3 is TGCGCCAGCAGCTTAACTTCCCCCTACGAGCAGTACTTC.

The rearrangement links TRBV4-2 to TRBJ2-3; TRBD2 agrees at 10 bases. CDR1 is LGHNA and CDR2 is YNFKEQ in the germline V gene. CDR3 length equals 15 residues. Trimming took 4 bases from V and 3 from J; bases not matched to a gene: 4. The CDR3 sequence: CASSRAAGGTDTQYF. The CDR3 coding sequence is TGTGCCAGCAGCCGCGCAGCGGGAGGGACAGATACGCAGTATTTT.

The rearrangement uses TRBV10-2 and TRBJ1-2; 7 nucleotides align to TRBD1. CDR1 and CDR2 from the germline V gene are WSHSY and SAAADI. The CDR3 contains 14 residues. Trimming removed 9 bases from V and 6 bases from J; junction bases left unmatched: 13. In DNA, the CDR3 is TGCGCCAGTCGGGACAGAGGGTCAGGTGATGGCTACACCTTC. Its translation is CASRDRGSGDGYTF.

The V and J genes are TRBV28 and TRBJ2-7; D is possibly TRBD1 (5 bases). The germline V and J ends were trimmed by 2 bases and 2 bases, with 10 bases remaining between them. The germline CDR1 and CDR2 sequences are MDHEN and SYDVKM. This CDR3 spans 14 amino acids. CDR3 DNA: TGTGCCAGCAGTTTAAGGGGCCAAACCTACGAGCAGTACTTC. Protein product: CASSLRGQTYEQYF. Drawing the rest from reference TRBV28 and TRBJ2-7, the complete variable domain is DVKVTQSSRYLVKRTGEKVFLECVQDMDHENMFWYRQDPGLGLRLIYFSYDVKMKEKGDIPEGYSVSREKKERFSLILESASTNQTSMYLCASSLRGQTYEQYFGPGTRLTVT.

In this sample, this clone turned up a few times. The rearrangement joins TRBV6-5 to TRBJ2-5; D is perhaps TRBD2 (6 bases). Germline lookup yields CDR1 MNHEY and CDR2 SVGAGI. The V gene lost 2 bases and the J gene lost 5 bases, with 9 bases spanning the gap. The CDR3 has 13 amino acids. The CDR3 DNA reads as TGTGCCAGCAGTTACAGCGGGTGGGAGACCCAGTACTTC. This translates into CASSYSGWETQYF.

This clone was recorded once. The chain recombines TRBV5-6 with TRBJ1-1; no reliable D call. Per germline, CDR1 SGHDT and CDR2 YYEEEE. V was shortened by 4 bases and J by 5 bases, with 9 bases between the two germline ends. The length of the CDR3 is 12 residues. CDR3 nucleotides: TGTGCCAGCAGCCTCCTGGAGACTGAAGCTTTCTTT. It is translated as CASSLLETEAFF.

This clone was detected a few times. As DNA, the CDR3 is TGTGCCAGCAGTCATACTCCCTCAGGACTAAGCTCTGGGGCCAACGTCCTGACTTTC. It specifies CASSHTPSGLSSGANVLTF. This rearrangement joins TRBV7-9 to TRBJ2-6, with D perhaps matching TRBD2 (6 bases). The V and J ends lost 6 bases and 0 bases respectively, with 21 bases between them. Germline V gives CDR1 SEHNR, CDR2 FQNEAQ (reference sequence). The CDR3 spans 19 residues.

V gene TRBV28 combines with J gene TRBJ2-5; D remains unclear. The CDR3 is 12 amino acids. The germline CDR1 and CDR2 sequences are MDHEN and SYDVKM. V was shortened by 5 bases and J by 5 bases, with 9 bases between the two germline ends. The CDR3 loop is CASSEVRETQYF. The CDR3 coding sequence is TGTGCCAGCAGTGAGGTGAGGGAGACCCAGTACTTC.

The chain joins TRBV28 to TRBJ1-1; D is uncertain. The CDR3 runs to 13 residues. The V end lost 7 bases, the J end lost 4 bases, and 13 bases lay between the germline ends. The germline V gene has CDR1 MDHEN and CDR2 SYDVKM. The CDR3 loop reads CASTLNRATEAFF. The DNA of the CDR3 is TGTGCCAGCACACTAAATCGTGCCACTGAAGCTTTCTTT.

This clone was observed a handful of times. Additional DNA sequences in this sample encode the identical CDR3. This chain connects TRBV7-2 to TRBJ2-7, with 10 bases matching TRBD2. With 0 bases clipped from V and 2 bases from J, the junction kept 1 base outside the gene matches. The CDR3 totals 15 residues. The germline V gene has CDR1 SGHTA and CDR2 FQGNSA. CDR3 protein: CASSLASGGTYEQYF. CDR3 in DNA: TGTGCCAGCAGCTTAGCTAGCGGGGGGACCTACGAGCAGTACTTC. Together with reference TRBV7-2 and TRBJ2-7, the CDR3 gives the full variable domain: GAGVSQSPSNKVTEKGKDVELRCDPISGHTALYWYRQSLGQGLEFLIYFQGNSAPDKSGLPSDRFSAERTGGSVSTLTIQRTQQEDSAVYLCASSLASGGTYEQYFGPGTRLTVT.

This clone was picked up one time. The chain joins TRBV29-1 to TRBJ2-2; TRBD2 matches at 9 bases. J lost 7 bases, V lost 7 bases, and 10 bases had no gene match. The CDR3 has 14 amino acids. Germline V gene lookup returns CDR1 SQVTM and CDR2 ANQGSEA. This CDR3 is CSAEETSGLGELFF. CDR3 in DNA: TGCAGCGCAGAAGAGACTAGCGGCCTCGGGGAGCTGTTTTTT.

V and J are TRBV10-2 and TRBJ2-7, with 9 positions matching TRBD2. Per the germline V gene, CDR1 is WSHSY and CDR2 is SAAADI. The trim removed 9 bases at V and 2 bases at J, leaving 5 bases unmatched. This CDR3 region has 13 residues. The CDR3 sequence: CASSREGAYEQYF. DNA for the CDR3: TGCGCCAGTTCGCGGGAGGGAGCCTACGAGCAGTACTTC.

The chain employs TRBV30 and TRBJ2-4, with 10 bases that match TRBD1. Germline V gives CDR1 GTSNPN, CDR2 SVGIG (reference sequence). V was clipped by 1 base and J by 9 bases; unmatched bases: 9. The CDR3 is made up of 15 amino acids. CDR3 coding DNA: TGTGCCTGGAGTGCCCAGACAGGGGGCGCGGTCATTCAGTACTTC. Translating it yields CAWSAQTGGAVIQYF. Full variable domain (remainder filled in from reference TRBV30 and TRBJ2-4): SQTIHQWPATLVQPVGSPLSLECTVEGTSNPNLYWYRQAAGRGLQLLFYSVGIGQISSEVPQNLSASRPQDRQFILSSKKLLLSDSGFYLCAWSAQTGGAVIQYFGAGTRLSVL.

The J gene is TRBJ1-1, the V gene TRBV30; D is unclear. Germline assignment: CDR1 GTSNPN and CDR2 SVGIG (reference sequence). Between the trimmed V and J ends, which lost 2 bases and 2 bases, there was a span of 3 bases. This CDR3 is built from 11 residues. The CDR3 spells CAWSYNTEAFF. The CDR3 bases are TGTGCCTGGAGTTATAACACTGAAGCTTTCTTT.

The gene calls are TRBV7-7 and TRBJ2-5, with a tentative D call TRBD2 (6 bases). CDR1 and CDR2 from the germline V gene are SSHAT and FNYEAQ (reference sequence). V lost 3 bases to trimming and J lost 1 base, with 9 bases between them. The CDR3 runs 14 residues. The CDR3 protein is CASSLGGGQETQYF. CDR3 nucleotides: TGTGCCAGCAGCTTGGGGGGAGGCCAAGAGACCCAGTACTTC.

This clone was detected only once. In nucleotides, the CDR3 is TGCAGCGTTGTGGAGGGGCTGGGAGTTACTGAAGCTTTCTTT. It is translated as CSVVEGLGVTEAFF. The chain employs TRBV29-1 and TRBJ1-1; TRBD1 might be the D (5 bases). This CDR3 contains 14 residues. CDR1 is SQVTM, CDR2 ANQGSEA, per germline. V dropped 4 bases and J dropped 5 bases, with 17 bases sitting between them.

The chain uses TRBV6-1 and TRBJ2-7; D unresolved. CDR1 is MNHNS, CDR2 SASEGT, per germline. This CDR3 contains 11 residues. Trimming stripped 3 bases from V and 3 bases from J, with 3 bases between. CDR3 residues: CASSDLYEQYF. The CDR3 DNA follows: TGTGCCAGCAGTGACCTCTACGAGCAGTACTTC.

This chain uses TRBV28 with TRBJ2-4, with 8 bases fitting TRBD2. V gave up 5 bases and J gave up 6 bases; unmatched junction bases: 3. The CDR3 runs to 13 residues. Germline V lookup: CDR1 MDHEN, CDR2 SYDVKM. CDR3 DNA: TGTGCCAGCAGTCTTAGCGGGACAAACATTCAGTACTTC. The encoded protein is CASSLSGTNIQYF.

The chain couples TRBV6-1 to TRBJ1-1; 7 positions match TRBD1. This CDR3 comprises 14 residues. With V trimmed by 3 bases and J by 1 base, 2 bases remained unmatched. Germline loops: CDR1 MNHNS, CDR2 SASEGT. CDR3 DNA: TGTGCCAGCAGTGAGGCAGGGGGGAACACTGAAGCTTTCTTT. Protein: CASSEAGGNTEAFF.

This clone has a single count. V usage is TRBV27 and J usage is TRBJ1-1; a possible D gene is TRBD1 (5 bases). V was cut by 5 bases and J by 0 bases, with 10 bases left in between. CDR1 and CDR2 from the germline V gene are MNHEY and SMNVEV (reference sequence). The CDR3 totals 14 residues. The CDR3 reads CASSLQDMNTEAFF. Here the CDR3 DNA reads TGTGCCAGCAGTCTACAGGATATGAACACTGAAGCTTTCTTT.

V and J are TRBV7-8 and TRBJ2-7; perhaps TRBD2 as D (7 bases). The CDR3 length is 14 residues. Germline V lookup: CDR1 SGHVS, CDR2 FQNEAQ. V was trimmed by 4 bases and J by 6 bases, leaving 16 bases between them. DNA of the CDR3: TGTGCCAGCAGCTCCGGGGGCCCTAGCGGCGAGCAGTACTTC. Translation: CASSSGGPSGEQYF.

V is TRBV25-1 and J is TRBJ2-5, with TRBD1 identical over 8 bases. CDR1 is MGHDK and CDR2 is SYGVNS in the germline V gene. This CDR3 comprises 14 residues. The trim removed 2 bases at V and 5 bases at J, leaving 4 bases unmatched. In nucleotides, the CDR3 is TGTGCCAGCAGTGAACAGACAGGGGTTGAGACCCAGTACTTC. It encodes CASSEQTGVETQYF.

The chain recombines TRBV4-2 with TRBJ2-1, with TRBD2 as a possible D gene (6 bases). The CDR3 is 16 amino acids. V was trimmed by 0 bases and J by 3 bases, leaving 12 bases between them. Germline values: CDR1 LGHNA, CDR2 YNFKEQ. CDR3 sequence reads: CASSQDYGSVYNEQFF. The CDR3 DNA reads as TGTGCCAGCAGCCAAGATTACGGGAGCGTCTACAATGAGCAGTTCTTC.